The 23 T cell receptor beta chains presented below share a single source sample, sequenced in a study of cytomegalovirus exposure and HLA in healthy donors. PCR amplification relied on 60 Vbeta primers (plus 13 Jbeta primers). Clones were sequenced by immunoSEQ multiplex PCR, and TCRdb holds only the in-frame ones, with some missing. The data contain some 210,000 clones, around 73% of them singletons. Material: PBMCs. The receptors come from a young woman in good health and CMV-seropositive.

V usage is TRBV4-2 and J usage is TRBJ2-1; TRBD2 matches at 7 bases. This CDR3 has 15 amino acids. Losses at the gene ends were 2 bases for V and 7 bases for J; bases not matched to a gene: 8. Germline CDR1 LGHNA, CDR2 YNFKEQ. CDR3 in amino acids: CASSQWTGTNNEQFF. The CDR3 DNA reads TGTGCCAGCAGCCAATGGACCGGGACTAATAATGAGCAGTTCTTC.

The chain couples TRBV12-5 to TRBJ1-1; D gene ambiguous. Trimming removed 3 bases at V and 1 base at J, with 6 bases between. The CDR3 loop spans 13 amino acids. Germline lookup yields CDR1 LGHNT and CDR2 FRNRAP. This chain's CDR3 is CASGLQPNTEAFF. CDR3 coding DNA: TGTGCTAGTGGTTTACAGCCGAACACTGAAGCTTTCTTT.

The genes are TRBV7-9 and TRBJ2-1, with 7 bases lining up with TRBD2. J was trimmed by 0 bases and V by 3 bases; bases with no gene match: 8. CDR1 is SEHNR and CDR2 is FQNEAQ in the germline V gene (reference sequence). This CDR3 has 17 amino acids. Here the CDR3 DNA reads TGTGCCAGCAGCTTGCCCGTTGGGGGGGGCTCCTACAATGAGCAGTTCTTC. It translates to CASSLPVGGGSYNEQFF.

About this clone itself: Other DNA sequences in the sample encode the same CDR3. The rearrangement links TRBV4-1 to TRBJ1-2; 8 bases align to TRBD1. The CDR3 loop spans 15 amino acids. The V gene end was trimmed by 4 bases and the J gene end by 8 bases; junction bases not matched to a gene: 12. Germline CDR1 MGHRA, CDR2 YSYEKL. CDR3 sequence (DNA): TGCGCCAGCAGCCCACTGGACAGGGCTGTGAGAGGCTACACCTTC. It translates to CASSPLDRAVRGYTF.

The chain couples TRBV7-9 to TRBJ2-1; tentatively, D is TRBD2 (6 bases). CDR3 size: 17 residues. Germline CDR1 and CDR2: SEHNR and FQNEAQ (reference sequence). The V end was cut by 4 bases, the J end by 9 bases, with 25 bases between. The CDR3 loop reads CASSWGFTTRAGSEQFF. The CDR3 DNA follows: TGTGCCAGCAGCTGGGGCTTTACGACTAGGGCGGGAAGTGAGCAGTTCTTC.

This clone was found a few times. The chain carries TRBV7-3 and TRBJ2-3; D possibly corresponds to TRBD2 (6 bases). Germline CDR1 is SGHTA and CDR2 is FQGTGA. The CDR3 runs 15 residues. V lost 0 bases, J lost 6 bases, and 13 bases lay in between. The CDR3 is CASSLTYGTLDTQYF. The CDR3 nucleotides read TGTGCCAGCAGCTTAACCTATGGGACTCTCGATACGCAGTATTTT.

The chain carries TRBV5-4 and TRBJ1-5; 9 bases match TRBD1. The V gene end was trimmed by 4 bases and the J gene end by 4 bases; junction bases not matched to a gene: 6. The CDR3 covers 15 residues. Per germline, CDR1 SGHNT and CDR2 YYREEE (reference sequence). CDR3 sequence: CASSTGQGRNQPQHF. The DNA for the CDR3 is TGTGCCAGCAGCACTGGACAGGGGAGGAATCAGCCCCAGCATTTT.

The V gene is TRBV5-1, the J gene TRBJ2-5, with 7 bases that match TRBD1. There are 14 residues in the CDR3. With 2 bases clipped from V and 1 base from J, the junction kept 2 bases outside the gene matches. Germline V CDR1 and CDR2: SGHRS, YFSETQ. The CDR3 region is CASSLQGPQETQYF. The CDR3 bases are TGCGCCAGCAGCTTACAGGGGCCCCAAGAGACCCAGTACTTC.

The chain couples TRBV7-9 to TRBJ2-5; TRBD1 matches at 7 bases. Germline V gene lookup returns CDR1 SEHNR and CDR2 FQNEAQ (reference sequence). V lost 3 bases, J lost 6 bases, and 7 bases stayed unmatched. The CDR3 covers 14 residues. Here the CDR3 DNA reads TGTGCCAGCAGCTTGGTAGACAGGGTCCAGACCCAGTACTTC. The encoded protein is CASSLVDRVQTQYF.

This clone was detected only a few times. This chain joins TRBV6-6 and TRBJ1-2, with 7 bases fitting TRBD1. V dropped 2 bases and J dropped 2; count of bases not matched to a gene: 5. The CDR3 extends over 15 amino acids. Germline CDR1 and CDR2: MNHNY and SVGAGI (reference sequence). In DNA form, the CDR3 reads TGTGCCAGCAGTTACGATGGGGACAGAAACTATGGCTACACCTTC. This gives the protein CASSYDGDRNYGYTF.

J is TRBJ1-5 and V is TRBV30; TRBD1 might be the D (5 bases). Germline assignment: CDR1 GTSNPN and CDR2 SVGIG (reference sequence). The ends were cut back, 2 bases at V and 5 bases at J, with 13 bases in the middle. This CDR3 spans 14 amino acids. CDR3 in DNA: TGTGCCTGGAGTCACTCAGGGCCTTATCAGCCCCAGCATTTT. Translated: CAWSHSGPYQPQHF.

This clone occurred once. The CDR3 region is CASSLGQGNSYGYTF. CDR3 nucleotide sequence: TGCGCCAGCAGCCTAGGACAGGGTAACAGCTATGGCTACACCTTC. This chain links TRBV5-1 with TRBJ1-2; 8 bases map to TRBD1. The CDR3 is 15 amino acids. The germline CDR1 and CDR2 sequences are SGHRS and YFSETQ. Unmatched junction bases numbered 9, after V lost 4 bases and J lost 4 bases. Complete variable domain (other parts from reference TRBV5-1 and TRBJ1-2): KAGVTQTPRYLIKTRGQQVTLSCSPISGHRSVSWYQQTPGQGLQFLFEYFSETQRNKGNFPGRFSGRQFSNSRSEMNVSTLELGDSALYLCASSLGQGNSYGYTFGSGTRLTVV.

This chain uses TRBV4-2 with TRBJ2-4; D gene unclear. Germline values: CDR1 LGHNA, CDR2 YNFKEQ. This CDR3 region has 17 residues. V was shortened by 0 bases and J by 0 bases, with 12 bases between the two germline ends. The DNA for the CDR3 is TGTGCCAGCAGCCAAGATGGGCGCTCCGTAGCCAAAAACATTCAGTACTTC. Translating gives CASSQDGRSVAKNIQYF.

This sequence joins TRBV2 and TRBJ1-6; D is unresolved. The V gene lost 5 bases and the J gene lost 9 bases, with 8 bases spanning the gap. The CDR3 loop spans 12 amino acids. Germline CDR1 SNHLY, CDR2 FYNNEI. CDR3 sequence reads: CASSPQVSPLHF. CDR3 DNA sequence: TGTGCCAGCAGTCCCCAGGTTTCACCCCTCCACTTT.

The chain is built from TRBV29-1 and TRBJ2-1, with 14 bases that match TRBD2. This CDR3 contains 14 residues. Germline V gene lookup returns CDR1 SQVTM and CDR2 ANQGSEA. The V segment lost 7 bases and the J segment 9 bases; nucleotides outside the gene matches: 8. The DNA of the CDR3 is TGCAGCGCAGGGACTAGCGGGAGTAGTATTGAGCAGTTCTTC. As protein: CSAGTSGSSIEQFF.

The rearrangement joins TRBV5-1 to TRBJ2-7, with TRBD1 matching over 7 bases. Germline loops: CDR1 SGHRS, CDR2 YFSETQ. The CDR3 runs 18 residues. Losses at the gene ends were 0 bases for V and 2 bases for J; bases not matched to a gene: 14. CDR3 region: CASSLVPTGAISPYEQYF. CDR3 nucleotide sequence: TGCGCCAGCAGCTTGGTCCCAACAGGGGCGATAAGCCCCTACGAGCAGTACTTC.

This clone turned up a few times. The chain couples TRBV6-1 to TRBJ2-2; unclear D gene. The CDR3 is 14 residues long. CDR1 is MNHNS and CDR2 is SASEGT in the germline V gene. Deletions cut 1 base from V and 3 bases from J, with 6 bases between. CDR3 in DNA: TGTGCCAGCAGTGAAGGCACTTACACCGGGGAGCTGTTTTTT. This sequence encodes CASSEGTYTGELFF.

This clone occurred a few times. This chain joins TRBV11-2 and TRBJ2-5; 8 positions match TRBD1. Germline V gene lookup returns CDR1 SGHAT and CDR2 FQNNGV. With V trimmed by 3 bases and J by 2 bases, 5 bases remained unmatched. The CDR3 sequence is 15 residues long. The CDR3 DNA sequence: TGTGCCAGCAGCTTCGGAAACAGGGGGCAAGAGACCCAGTACTTC. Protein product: CASSFGNRGQETQYF. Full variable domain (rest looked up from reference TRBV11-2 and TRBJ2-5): EAGVAQSPRYKIIEKRQSVAFWCNPISGHATLYWYQQILGQGPKLLIQFQNNGVVDDSQLPKDRFSAERLKGVDSTLKIQPAKLEDSAVYLCASSFGNRGQETQYFGPGTRLLVL.

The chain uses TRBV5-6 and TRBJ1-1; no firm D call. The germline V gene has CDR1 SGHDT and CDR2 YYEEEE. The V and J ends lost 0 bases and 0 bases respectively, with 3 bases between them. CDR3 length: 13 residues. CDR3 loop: CASSLALNTEAFF. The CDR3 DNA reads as TGTGCCAGCAGCTTGGCCTTGAACACTGAAGCTTTCTTT.

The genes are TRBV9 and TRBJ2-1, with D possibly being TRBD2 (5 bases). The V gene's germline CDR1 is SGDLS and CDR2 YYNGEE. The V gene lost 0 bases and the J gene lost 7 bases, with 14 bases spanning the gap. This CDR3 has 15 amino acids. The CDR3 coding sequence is TGTGCCAGCAGCGTAGTGAGCGGTAGTTGGAATGAGCAGTTCTTC. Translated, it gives CASSVVSGSWNEQFF.

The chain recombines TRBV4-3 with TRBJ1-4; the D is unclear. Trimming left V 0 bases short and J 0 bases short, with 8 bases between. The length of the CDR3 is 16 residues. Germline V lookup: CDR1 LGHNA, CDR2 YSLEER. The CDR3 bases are TGCGCCAGCAGCCAAGATGGCAGAACAACTAATGAAAAACTGTTTTTT. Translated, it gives CASSQDGRTTNEKLFF.

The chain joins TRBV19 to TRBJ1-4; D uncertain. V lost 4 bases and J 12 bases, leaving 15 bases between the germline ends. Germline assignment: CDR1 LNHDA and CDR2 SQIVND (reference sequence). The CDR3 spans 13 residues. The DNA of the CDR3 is TGTGCCAGTAGTACCTCCTTCGCCGGGGAACTGTTTTTT. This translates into CASSTSFAGELFF.

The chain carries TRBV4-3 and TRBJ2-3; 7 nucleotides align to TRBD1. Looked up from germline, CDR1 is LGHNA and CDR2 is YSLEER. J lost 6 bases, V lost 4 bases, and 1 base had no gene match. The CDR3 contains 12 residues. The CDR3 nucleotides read TGCGCCAGCAGCCTGGACAGGGATACGCAGTATTTT. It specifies CASSLDRDTQYF.